Listed here are 5 T cell receptor beta chains from one sample, sequenced in a study of CDR3 diversity in severe acne. TCRdb reprocessed the PCR reads via MiXCR and lists one record per CDR3 protein. The table shows fewer than 90,000 distinct CDR3 sequences, with about 49% occurring only once. Sequencing was carried out using blood. Receptor source: a male donor with severe acne vulgaris.

The CDR3 sequence is CSATGLAAIYEQYF. The CDR3 DNA sequence: TGCAGTGCTACCGGACTAGCGGCCATCTACGAGCAGTACTTC. The chain is built from TRBV20-1 and TRBJ2-7; 10 nucleotides agree with TRBD2. V trimming: 4 bases; J trimming: 3 bases; junction bases outside the gene matches: 6. Germline CDR1 DFQATT, CDR2 SNEGSKA (reference sequence). The CDR3 sequence is 14 residues long.

This clonotype was observed a single time. The V and J genes are TRBV2 and TRBJ2-5; 7 nucleotides align to TRBD1. V was clipped by 5 bases and J by 5 bases; unmatched bases: 8. The CDR3 is 14 amino acids. CDR1 and CDR2 from the germline V gene are SNHLY and FYNNEI. In DNA form, the CDR3 reads TGTGCCAGCAGTAGGCCGACAGGGTTGGAGACCCAGTACTTC. Its translation is CASSRPTGLETQYF.

This sequence joins TRBV5-1 and TRBJ2-3; 12 nucleotides agree with TRBD2. This CDR3 region has 16 residues. CDR1 is SGHRS and CDR2 is YFSETQ in the germline V gene. Trimming at V came to 0 bases and at J to 4 bases, leaving 3 bases not matched to a gene. The CDR3 loop reads CASSLGLAGGSDTQYF. CDR3 in DNA: TGCGCCAGCAGCTTGGGTCTAGCGGGAGGGTCAGATACGCAGTATTTT.

The genes are TRBV29-1 and TRBJ2-7, with TRBD1 matching over 10 bases. CDR1 is SQVTM, CDR2 ANQGSEA, per germline. The CDR3 extends over 13 amino acids. V dropped 8 bases and J dropped 3; count of bases not matched to a gene: 7. The CDR3 bases are TGCAGCACCCGGGACAGGGGAGACTACGAGCAGTACTTC. It is translated as CSTRDRGDYEQYF.

The V and J genes are TRBV5-4 and TRBJ2-1, with 11 bases fitting TRBD2. Per germline, CDR1 SGHNT and CDR2 YYREEE (reference sequence). The CDR3 sequence is 15 residues long. With 0 bases clipped from V and 4 bases from J, the junction kept 0 bases outside the gene matches. CDR3 nucleotides: TGTGCCAGCAGCTTGGTAGCGGGAGGGTACAATGAGCAGTTCTTC. It is translated as CASSLVAGGYNEQFF.